This T cell receptor (beta chain) was sequenced during a study of Graves' ophthalmopathy and Graves' hyperthyroidism. Background on the study: Stable hyperthyroidism referred to disease that showed no ophthalmopathy within 18 months of follow-up.

The study recruited hyperthyroidism patients aged 18 to 65 who were newly diagnosed, under 2 months' duration. The table lists this clonotype with a few counts. The target antigen is unknown. General study points: Among expanded thyroid clonotypes above 0.001 frequency, most also occurred in blood.

The authors amplified TCR beta CDR3 regions from RNA transcripts. HTBI primers primed a first-round RT-PCR, and a second-round multiplex PCR followed. In TCRdb, the multiplex PCR reads were re-called with MiXCR into one record per CDR3 protein. The data hold roughly 600,000 distinct CDR3 sequences, with under 45% observed a single time. Germline assignment: CDR1 MNHEY and CDR2 SMNVEV (reference sequence). V shed 6 bases and J shed 6 bases, with 12 bases lying between them. This CDR3 spans 12 amino acids. This sequence originates from an adult man with Graves' hyperthyroidism. The J gene is TRBJ2-7, the V gene TRBV27; D possibly corresponds to TRBD2 (6 bases). The sequencing sample was made of peripheral blood or thyroid tissue (not recorded which). CDR3 in DNA: TGTGCCAGCAGGATCCCCGGGGGCGAGCAGTACTTC. Translating gives CASRIPGGEQYF.